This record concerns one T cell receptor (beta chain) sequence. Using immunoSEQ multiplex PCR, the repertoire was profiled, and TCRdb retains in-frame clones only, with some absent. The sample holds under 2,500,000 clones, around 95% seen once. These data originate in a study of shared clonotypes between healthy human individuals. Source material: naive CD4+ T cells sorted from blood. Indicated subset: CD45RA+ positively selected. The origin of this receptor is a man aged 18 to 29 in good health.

The CDR3, as DNA: TGTGCCAGCAGCGGGGGACTAGCGGGACAAAGGACCGGGGAGCTGTTTTTT. It yields the protein CASSGGLAGQRTGELFF. The gene calls are TRBV5-4 and TRBJ2-2; 13 bases are shared with TRBD2. Germline CDR1 reads SGHNT; CDR2 reads YYREEE (reference sequence). V lost 4 bases and J lost 5; bases outside the gene matches: 8. The CDR3 contains 17 residues.